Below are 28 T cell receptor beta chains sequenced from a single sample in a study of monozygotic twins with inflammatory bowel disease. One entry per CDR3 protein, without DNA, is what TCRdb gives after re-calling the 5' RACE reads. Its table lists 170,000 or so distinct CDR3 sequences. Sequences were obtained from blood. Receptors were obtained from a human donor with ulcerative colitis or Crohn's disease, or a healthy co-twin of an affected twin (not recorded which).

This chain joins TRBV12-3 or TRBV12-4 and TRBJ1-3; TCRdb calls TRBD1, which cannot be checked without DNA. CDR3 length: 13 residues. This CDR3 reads CASTPGGGNTIYF.

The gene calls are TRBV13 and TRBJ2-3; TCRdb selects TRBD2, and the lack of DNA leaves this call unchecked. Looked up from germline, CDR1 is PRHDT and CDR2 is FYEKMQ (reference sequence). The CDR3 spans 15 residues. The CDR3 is CASSLGTSGADTQYF.

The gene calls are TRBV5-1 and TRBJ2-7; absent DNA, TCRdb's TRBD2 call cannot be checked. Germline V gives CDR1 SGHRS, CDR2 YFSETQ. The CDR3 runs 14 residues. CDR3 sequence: CASSISGAQYEQYF.

This CDR3 is CASSLWAGMGSYEQYF. The chain employs TRBV27 and TRBJ2-7; TCRdb reports TRBD1, a call that lacks DNA to check it against. The CDR3 covers 16 residues. Germline CDR1 is MNHEY and CDR2 is SMNVEV (reference sequence).

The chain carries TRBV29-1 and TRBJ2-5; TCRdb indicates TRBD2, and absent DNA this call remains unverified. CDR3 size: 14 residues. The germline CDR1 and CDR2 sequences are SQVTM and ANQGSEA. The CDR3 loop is CSVAYGTSQETQYF. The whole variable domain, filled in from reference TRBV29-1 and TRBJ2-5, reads SAVISQKPSRDICQRGTSLTIQCQVDSQVTMMFWYRQQPGQSLTLIATANQGSEATYESGFVIDKFPISRPNLTFSTLTVSNMSPEDSSIYLCSVAYGTSQETQYFGPGTRLLVL.

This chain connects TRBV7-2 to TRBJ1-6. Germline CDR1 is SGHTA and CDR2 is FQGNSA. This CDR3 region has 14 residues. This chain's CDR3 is CASSFTLYNSPLHF.

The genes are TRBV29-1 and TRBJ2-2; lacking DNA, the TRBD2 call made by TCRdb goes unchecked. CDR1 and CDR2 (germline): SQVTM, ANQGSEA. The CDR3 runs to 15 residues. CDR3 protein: CSVGRTSFDTGELFF.

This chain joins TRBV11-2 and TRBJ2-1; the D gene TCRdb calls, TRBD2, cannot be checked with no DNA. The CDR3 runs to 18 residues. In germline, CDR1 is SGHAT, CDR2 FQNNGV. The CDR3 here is CASSSGLAGGLSYNEQFF.

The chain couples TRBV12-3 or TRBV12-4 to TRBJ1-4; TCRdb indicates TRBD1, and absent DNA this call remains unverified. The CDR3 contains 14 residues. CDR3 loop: CASSLGNRGEKLFF.

The CDR3 loop is CASSQESRGGEETQYF. V gene TRBV4-3 combines with J gene TRBJ2-5; no DNA is available, so the TRBD1 call from TCRdb remains unchecked. Germline V CDR1 and CDR2: LGHNA, YSLEER. There are 16 residues in the CDR3.

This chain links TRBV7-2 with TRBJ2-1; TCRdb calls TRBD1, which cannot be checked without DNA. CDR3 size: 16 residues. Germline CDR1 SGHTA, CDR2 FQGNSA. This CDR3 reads CASSFPGAGGRNEQFF.

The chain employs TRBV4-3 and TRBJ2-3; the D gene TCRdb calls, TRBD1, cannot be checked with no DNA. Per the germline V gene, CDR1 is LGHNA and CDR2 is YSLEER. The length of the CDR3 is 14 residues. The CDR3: CASSQDAREYTQYF.

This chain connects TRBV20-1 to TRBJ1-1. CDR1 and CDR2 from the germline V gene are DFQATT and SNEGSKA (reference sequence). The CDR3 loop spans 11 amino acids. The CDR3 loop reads CSATPNTEAFF.

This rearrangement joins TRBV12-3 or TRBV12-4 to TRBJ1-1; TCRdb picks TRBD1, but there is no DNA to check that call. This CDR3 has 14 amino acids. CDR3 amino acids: CASMSQGAGTEAFF.

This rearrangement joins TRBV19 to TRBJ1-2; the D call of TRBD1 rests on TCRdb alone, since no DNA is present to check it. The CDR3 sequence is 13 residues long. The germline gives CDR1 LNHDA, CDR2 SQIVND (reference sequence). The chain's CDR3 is CASKRDRNYGYTF.

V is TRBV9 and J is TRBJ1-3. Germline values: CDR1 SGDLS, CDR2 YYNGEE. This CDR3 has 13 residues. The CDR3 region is CASSARLADTIYF.

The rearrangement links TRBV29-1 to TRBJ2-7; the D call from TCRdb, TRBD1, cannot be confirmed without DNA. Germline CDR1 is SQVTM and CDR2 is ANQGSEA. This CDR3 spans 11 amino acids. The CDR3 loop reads CSVQGDNEQYF.

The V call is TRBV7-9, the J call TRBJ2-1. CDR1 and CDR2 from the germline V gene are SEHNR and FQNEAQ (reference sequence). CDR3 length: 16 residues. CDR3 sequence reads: CASSLTVQKWGNEQFF.

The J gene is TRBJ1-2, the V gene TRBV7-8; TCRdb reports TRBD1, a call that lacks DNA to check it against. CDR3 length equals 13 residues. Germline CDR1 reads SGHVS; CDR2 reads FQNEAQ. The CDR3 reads CASSENSRGGYTF.

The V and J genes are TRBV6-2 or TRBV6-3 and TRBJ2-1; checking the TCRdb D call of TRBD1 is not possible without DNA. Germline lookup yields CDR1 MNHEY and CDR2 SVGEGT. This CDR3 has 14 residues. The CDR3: CASRVTGRNNEQFF.

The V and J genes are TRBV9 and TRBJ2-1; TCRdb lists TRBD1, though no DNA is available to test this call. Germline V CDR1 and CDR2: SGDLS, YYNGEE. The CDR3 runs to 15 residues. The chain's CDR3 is CASSVPPGRPDEQFF.

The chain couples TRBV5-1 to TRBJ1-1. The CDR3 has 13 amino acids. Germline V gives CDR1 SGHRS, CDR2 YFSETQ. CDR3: CASSFGGGTEAFF.

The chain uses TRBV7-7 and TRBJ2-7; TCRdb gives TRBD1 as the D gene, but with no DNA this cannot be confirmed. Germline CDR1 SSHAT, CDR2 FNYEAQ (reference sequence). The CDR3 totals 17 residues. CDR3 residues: CASSLGQGREGLYEQYF.

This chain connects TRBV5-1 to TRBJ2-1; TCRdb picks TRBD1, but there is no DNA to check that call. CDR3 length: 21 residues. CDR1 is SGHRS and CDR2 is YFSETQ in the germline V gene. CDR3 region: CASSSQKWDRRRTLIHNEQFF.

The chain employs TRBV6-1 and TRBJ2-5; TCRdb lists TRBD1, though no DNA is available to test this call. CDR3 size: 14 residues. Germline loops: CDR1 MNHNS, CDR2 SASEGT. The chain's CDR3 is CASSDPRQEETQYF.

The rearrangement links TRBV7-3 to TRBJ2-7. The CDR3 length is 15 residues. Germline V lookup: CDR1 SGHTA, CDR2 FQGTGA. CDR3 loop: CARSLTGMGSYEQYF.

The chain's CDR3 is CASGSGTGYGYTF. This chain links TRBV27 with TRBJ1-2; the TCRdb call, TRBD1, lacks DNA for checking. From germline, CDR1 is MNHEY and CDR2 SMNVEV (reference sequence). The CDR3 has 13 amino acids.

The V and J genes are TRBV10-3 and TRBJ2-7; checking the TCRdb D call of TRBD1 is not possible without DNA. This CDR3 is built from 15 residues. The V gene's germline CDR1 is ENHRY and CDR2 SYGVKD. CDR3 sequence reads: CAIKERQTNSYEQYF.